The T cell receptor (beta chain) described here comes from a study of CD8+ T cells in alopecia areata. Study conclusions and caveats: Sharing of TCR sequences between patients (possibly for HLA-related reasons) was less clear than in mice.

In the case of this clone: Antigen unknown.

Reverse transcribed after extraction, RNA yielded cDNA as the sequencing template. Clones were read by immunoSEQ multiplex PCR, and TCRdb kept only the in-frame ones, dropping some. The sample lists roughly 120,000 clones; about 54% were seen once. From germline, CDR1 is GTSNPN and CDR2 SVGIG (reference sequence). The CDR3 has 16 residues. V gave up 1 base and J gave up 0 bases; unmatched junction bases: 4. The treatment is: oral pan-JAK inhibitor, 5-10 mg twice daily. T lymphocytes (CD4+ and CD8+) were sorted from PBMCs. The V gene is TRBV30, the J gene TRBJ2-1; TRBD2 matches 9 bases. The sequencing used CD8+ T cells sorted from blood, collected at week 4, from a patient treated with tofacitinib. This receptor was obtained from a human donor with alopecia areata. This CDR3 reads CAWSGLAGISYNEQFF. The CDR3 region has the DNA TGTGCCTGGAGTGGGCTAGCGGGGATCTCCTACAATGAGCAGTTCTTC.